One sample yielded the 18 T cell receptor beta chains listed below, sequenced in a study of regulatory T cells in long-lasting Graves disease. Time point here: persistent/refractory GD, antithyroid drugs over 5 years with positive TRAb. RNA extracted from PBMCs served as the sequencing template. iRepertoire HTBI primers and Arm-PCR of CDR3 regions built TCR beta libraries. One entry per CDR3 protein results from TCRdb running MiXCR on the multiplex PCR reads. Of some 330,000 distinct CDR3 sequences listed, roughly 24% are singletons. Sequences were derived from peripheral blood mononuclear cells (PBMCs), sampled when the disease was refractory, from a patient treated with antithyroid drugs. The receptor source for this set is a middle-aged woman with Graves disease.

The sample holds many counts of this clonotype. The chain has TRBV20-1 and TRBJ2-7, with D perhaps assigned TRBD1 or TRBD2 (5 bases each). Trimming took 3 bases from V and 4 from J, leaving 10 bases between them. Germline V gene data show CDR1 as DFQATT and CDR2 as SNEGSKA (reference sequence). The length of the CDR3 is 12 residues. The CDR3 DNA is TGCAGTGCTAGTTGGGGGTCGTACGAGCAGTACTTC. Its protein product is CSASWGSYEQYF.

This clonotype was counted at least ten times. The chain combines TRBV6-1 with TRBJ1-1; D is ambiguous. CDR1 MNHNS and CDR2 SASEGT come from the germline V gene. This CDR3 is 17 amino acids long. V lost 5 bases and J 4 bases, leaving 23 bases between the germline ends. CDR3 residues: CASSPTYYYSRGTEAFF. The CDR3 nucleotides are TGTGCCAGCAGTCCAACATACTACTACTCTCGGGGCACTGAAGCTTTCTTT.

At least ten counts were recorded for this clonotype. The rearrangement links TRBV11-2 to TRBJ2-7, with a weak D call TRBD2 (6 bases). The length of the CDR3 is 14 residues. Germline loops: CDR1 SGHAT, CDR2 FQNNGV. Trimming cost V 3 bases and J 6 bases, with 15 bases left between them. The CDR3 nucleotides read TGTGCCAGCAGCTTTAGACTAGATTCTGTCGAGCAGTACTTC. It is translated as CASSFRLDSVEQYF.

Points on this clonotype: This may come from a read error, since a much larger clone is one base off. The J gene is TRBJ2-7, the V gene TRBV27, with 8 nucleotides matching TRBD1. The CDR3 covers 17 residues. Germline CDR1 is MNHEY and CDR2 is SMNVEV (reference sequence). V trimming: 6 bases; J trimming: 3 bases; junction bases outside the gene matches: 16. CDR3 in DNA: TGTGCCAGCAGCTCGAAACTGAAACCAGGACAGGGCTACGAGCAGTACTTC. Its protein product is CASSSKLKPGQGYEQYF.

This clonotype was detected many times. The chain uses TRBV10-3 and TRBJ2-7; TRBD2 matches 7 bases. V lost 0 bases, J lost 5 bases, and 16 bases stayed unmatched. Germline V lookup: CDR1 ENHRY, CDR2 SYGVKD. The CDR3 loop spans 18 amino acids. CDR3 residues: CAISESTLGGSRLNEQYF. Written as DNA, the CDR3 is TGTGCCATCAGTGAGTCGACTCTCGGGGGGAGTCGCCTAAACGAGCAGTACTTC.

The rearrangement joins TRBV3-1 to TRBJ2-5; D uncertain. The V and J ends lost 1 base and 4 bases respectively, with 13 bases between them. The CDR3 sequence is 15 residues long. Per the germline V gene, CDR1 is LGHDT and CDR2 is YNNKEL (reference sequence). CDR3 sequence (DNA): TGTGCCAGCAGCCAAGGGGCAAGTTCAATAGAGACCCAGTACTTC. Protein: CASSQGASSIETQYF.

This chain links TRBV6-1 with TRBJ2-6; D gene ambiguous. Germline CDR1 MNHNS, CDR2 SASEGT. The CDR3 runs to 15 residues. Trimming pared 8 bases from V and 1 base from J, leaving 12 bases between. The CDR3 region has the DNA TGTGCCAGCGCCCCTAGTAGGTCTGGGGCCAACGTCCTGACTTTC. It specifies CASAPSRSGANVLTF.

This clonotype has ten or more counts. This chain uses TRBV28 with TRBJ2-7; 10 positions agree with TRBD1. The CDR3 has 13 amino acids. Looked up from germline, CDR1 is MDHEN and CDR2 is SYDVKM. The ends lost 9 bases at V and 2 bases at J; junction bases unmatched: 4. The CDR3 region is CASIGQGAYEQYF. CDR3 DNA sequence: TGTGCCAGTATCGGACAGGGGGCCTACGAGCAGTACTTC. Looking up the rest from reference TRBV28 and TRBJ2-7 gives the full variable domain: DVKVTQSSRYLVKRTGEKVFLECVQDMDHENMFWYRQDPGLGLRLIYFSYDVKMKEKGDIPEGYSVSREKKERFSLILESASTNQTSMYLCASIGQGAYEQYFGPGTRLTVT.

This clonotype was picked up one time. The J gene is TRBJ1-5, the V gene TRBV20-1; maybe TRBD1 (5 bases). Germline V gene sequence: CDR1 DFQATT, CDR2 SNEGSKA (reference sequence). V gave up 2 bases and J gave up 4 bases, with 18 bases separating them. The CDR3 is 16 residues long. The CDR3 DNA reads TGCAGTGCTAGAAAAGAGGGGCCCTTATTAAATCAGCCCCAGCATTTT. It is translated as CSARKEGPLLNQPQHF.

The chain links TRBV6-1 to TRBJ2-5; D is possibly TRBD1 (6 bases). CDR1 and CDR2 from the germline V gene are MNHNS and SASEGT. V was trimmed by 7 bases and J by 2 bases, leaving 8 bases between them. The CDR3 is 12 amino acids. The CDR3 sequence: CASKGGQETQYF. CDR3 nucleotides: TGTGCCAGCAAAGGGGGTCAAGAGACCCAGTACTTC.

V gene TRBV28 combines with J gene TRBJ2-2; 8 positions agree with TRBD1. The CDR3 is 16 amino acids. Germline lookup yields CDR1 MDHEN and CDR2 SYDVKM. J gave up 1 base and V 7 bases, and 8 bases lay outside the gene matches. CDR3 protein: CASTPTGGQNTGELFF. The CDR3 DNA sequence: TGTGCCAGCACCCCCACAGGGGGACAGAACACCGGGGAGCTGTTTTTT.

The chain joins TRBV25-1 to TRBJ1-2, with D unresolved. The length of the CDR3 is 13 residues. The germline V gene has CDR1 MGHDK and CDR2 SYGVNS. The V end lost 3 bases, the J end lost 3 bases, and 8 bases lay between the germline ends. The CDR3 here is CASSEGSYYGYTF. Here the CDR3 DNA reads TGTGCCAGCAGTGAGGGGTCCTACTATGGCTACACCTTC.

In its sample, this clonotype was seen many times. In DNA, the CDR3 is TGTGCCACCCGAGCCTACAATGAGCAGTTCTTC. Translated, it gives CATRAYNEQFF. The rearrangement uses TRBV28 and TRBJ2-1; no reliable D call. Germline assignment: CDR1 MDHEN and CDR2 SYDVKM. The CDR3 sequence is 11 residues long. V was trimmed by 10 bases and J by 2 bases, leaving 6 bases between them.

This clonotype was observed a handful of times. V is TRBV28 and J is TRBJ2-3; 8 bases agree with TRBD1. V was pared by 6 bases and J by 0 bases, with 8 bases of the junction left unmatched. The CDR3 totals 16 residues. The germline V gene has CDR1 MDHEN and CDR2 SYDVKM. The chain's CDR3 is CASSQTYRGSTDTQYF. The CDR3 nucleotides are TGTGCCAGCAGCCAAACATACAGGGGGAGCACAGATACGCAGTATTTT.

In its sample, this clonotype was seen many times. V gene TRBV6-1 combines with J gene TRBJ2-1; TRBD2 aligns across 7 bases. This CDR3 is built from 15 residues. The germline gives CDR1 MNHNS, CDR2 SASEGT. V was clipped by 1 base and J by 9 bases; unmatched bases: 9. CDR3 in amino acids: CASSEGLAGRREQFF. The CDR3 DNA reads TGTGCCAGCAGTGAAGGGTTAGCGGGCAGACGTGAGCAGTTCTTC.

Many counts were recorded for this clonotype. V is TRBV5-1 and J is TRBJ1-4; D is unclear. The CDR3 loop spans 15 amino acids. The V end was cut by 4 bases, the J end by 4 bases, with 14 bases between. Germline V gene data show CDR1 as SGHRS and CDR2 as YFSETQ. CDR3 nucleotides: TGCGCCAGCAGCCGATATGGGGAGATTAATGAAAAACTGTTTTTT. Translating gives CASSRYGEINEKLFF.

The rearrangement uses TRBV19 and TRBJ1-2, with unresolved D. The CDR3 totals 15 residues. Trimming stripped 3 bases from V and 2 bases from J, with 13 bases between. Germline CDR1 and CDR2: LNHDA and SQIVND (reference sequence). The CDR3 DNA reads as TGTGCCAGTAGTATTGGAAGAGAGCGAAACTATGGCTACACCTTC. Translated: CASSIGRERNYGYTF.

CDR3 DNA sequence: TGTGCCAGCAGCCAAGACCACAGGGGGCCCTACAATGAGCAGTTCTTC. Its protein product is CASSQDHRGPYNEQFF. This chain joins TRBV3-1 and TRBJ2-1, with 9 positions matching TRBD1. Germline V gene lookup returns CDR1 LGHDT and CDR2 YNNKEL (reference sequence). CDR3 size: 16 residues. The trim removed 0 bases at V and 2 bases at J, leaving 2 bases unmatched.